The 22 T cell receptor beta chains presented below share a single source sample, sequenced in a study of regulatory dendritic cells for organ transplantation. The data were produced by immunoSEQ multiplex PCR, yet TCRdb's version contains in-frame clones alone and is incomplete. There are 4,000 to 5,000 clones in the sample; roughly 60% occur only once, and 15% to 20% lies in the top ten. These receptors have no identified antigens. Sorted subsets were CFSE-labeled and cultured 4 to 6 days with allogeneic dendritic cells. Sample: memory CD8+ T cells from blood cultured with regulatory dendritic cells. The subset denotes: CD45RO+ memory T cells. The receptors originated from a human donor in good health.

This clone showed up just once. The DNA for the CDR3 is TGTGCCGCTACATCCCGGGACAGGGCTACCGGGGAGCTGTTTTTT. Its translation is CAATSRDRATGELFF. The V and J genes are TRBV5-4 and TRBJ2-2; TRBD1 matches 9 bases. The germline V gene has CDR1 SGHNT and CDR2 YYREEE (reference sequence). The length of the CDR3 is 15 residues. Trimming at V came to 10 bases and at J to 5 bases, leaving 12 bases not matched to a gene.

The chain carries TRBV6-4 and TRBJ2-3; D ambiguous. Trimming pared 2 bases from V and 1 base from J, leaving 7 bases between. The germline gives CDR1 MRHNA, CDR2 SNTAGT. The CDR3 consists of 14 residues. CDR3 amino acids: CASSDGPGTDTQYF. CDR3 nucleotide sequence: TGTGCCAGCAGTGACGGGCCAGGCACAGATACGCAGTATTTT.

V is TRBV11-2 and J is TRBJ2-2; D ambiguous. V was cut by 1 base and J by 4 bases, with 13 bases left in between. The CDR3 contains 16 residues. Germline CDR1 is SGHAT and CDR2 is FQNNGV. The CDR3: CASSLVRVMGTGELFF. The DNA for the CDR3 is TGTGCCAGCAGCTTAGTCCGGGTGATGGGCACCGGGGAGCTGTTTTTT.

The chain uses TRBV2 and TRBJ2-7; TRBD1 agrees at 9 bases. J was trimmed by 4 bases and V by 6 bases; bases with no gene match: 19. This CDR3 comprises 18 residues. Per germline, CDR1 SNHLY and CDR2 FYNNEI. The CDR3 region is CASSYRGRSSLQGYEQYF. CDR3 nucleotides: TGTGCCAGCAGCTACAGGGGGCGATCATCCCTTCAGGGGTACGAGCAGTACTTC.

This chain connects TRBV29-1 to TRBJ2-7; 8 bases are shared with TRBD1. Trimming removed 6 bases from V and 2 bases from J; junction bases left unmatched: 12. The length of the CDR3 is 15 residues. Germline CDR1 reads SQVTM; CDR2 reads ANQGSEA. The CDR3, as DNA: TGCAGCGTCGCGATTCCGGGACAGGTAACCTACGAGCAGTACTTC. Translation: CSVAIPGQVTYEQYF.

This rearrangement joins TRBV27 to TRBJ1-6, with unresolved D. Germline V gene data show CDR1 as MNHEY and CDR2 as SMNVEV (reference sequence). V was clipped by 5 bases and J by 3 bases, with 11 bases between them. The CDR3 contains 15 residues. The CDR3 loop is CASSATLVYNSPLHF. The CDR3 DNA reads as TGTGCCAGCAGTGCCACTTTAGTCTATAATTCACCCCTCCACTTT.

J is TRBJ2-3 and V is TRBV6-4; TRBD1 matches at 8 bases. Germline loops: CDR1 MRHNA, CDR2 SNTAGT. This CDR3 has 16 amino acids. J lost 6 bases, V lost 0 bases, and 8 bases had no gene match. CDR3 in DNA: TGTGCCAGCAGTGACTCGGGGGCAGGGGGCATGGATACGCAGTATTTT. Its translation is CASSDSGAGGMDTQYF.

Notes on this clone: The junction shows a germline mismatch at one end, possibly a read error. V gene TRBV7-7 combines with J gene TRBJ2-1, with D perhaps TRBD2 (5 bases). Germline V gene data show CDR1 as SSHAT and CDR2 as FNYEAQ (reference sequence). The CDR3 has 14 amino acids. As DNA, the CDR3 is TGTGCCAGCAGTTTAGAGGTCACTAGCAATGAGCAGTTCTTC. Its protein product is CASSLEVTSNEQFF.

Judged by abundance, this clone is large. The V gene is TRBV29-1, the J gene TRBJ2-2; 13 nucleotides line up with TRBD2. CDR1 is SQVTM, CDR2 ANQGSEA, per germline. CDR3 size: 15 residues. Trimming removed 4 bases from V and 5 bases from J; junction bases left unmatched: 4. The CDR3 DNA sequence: TGCAGCGTTGTTACTAGCGGGGGGGTAACCGGGGAGCTGTTTTTT. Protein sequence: CSVVTSGGVTGELFF.

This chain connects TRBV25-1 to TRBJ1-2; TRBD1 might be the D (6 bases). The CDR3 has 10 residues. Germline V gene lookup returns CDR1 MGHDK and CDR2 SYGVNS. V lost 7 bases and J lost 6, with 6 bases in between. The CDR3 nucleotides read TGTGCCAGCAAGGGGGATGGCTACACCTTC. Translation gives CASKGDGYTF.

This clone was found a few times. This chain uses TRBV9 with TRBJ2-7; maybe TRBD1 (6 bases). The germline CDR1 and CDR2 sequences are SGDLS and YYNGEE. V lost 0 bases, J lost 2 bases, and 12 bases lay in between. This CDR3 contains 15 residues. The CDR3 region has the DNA TGTGCCAGCAGCGTAGCCGAGACAGGTACCTACGAGCAGTACTTC. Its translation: CASSVAETGTYEQYF.

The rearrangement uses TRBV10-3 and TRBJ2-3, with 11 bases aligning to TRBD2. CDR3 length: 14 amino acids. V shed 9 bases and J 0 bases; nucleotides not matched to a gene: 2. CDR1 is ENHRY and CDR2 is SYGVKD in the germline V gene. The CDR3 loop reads CAIVAGGSTDTQYF. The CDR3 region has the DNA TGTGCCATAGTAGCGGGGGGGAGCACAGATACGCAGTATTTT.

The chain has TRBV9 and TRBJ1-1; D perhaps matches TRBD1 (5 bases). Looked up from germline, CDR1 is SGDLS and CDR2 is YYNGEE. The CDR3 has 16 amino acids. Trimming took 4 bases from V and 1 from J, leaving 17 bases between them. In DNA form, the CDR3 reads TGTGCCAGCAGCTCGGCTACGGGGGATGGGAACACTGAAGCTTTCTTT. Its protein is CASSSATGDGNTEAFF.

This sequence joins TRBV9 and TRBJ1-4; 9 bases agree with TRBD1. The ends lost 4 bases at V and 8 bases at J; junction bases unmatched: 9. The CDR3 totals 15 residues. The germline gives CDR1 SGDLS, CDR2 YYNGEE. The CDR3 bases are TGTGCCAGCAGCCAAACCGGGACAGGGCGAGAAAAACTGTTTTTT. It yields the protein CASSQTGTGREKLFF.

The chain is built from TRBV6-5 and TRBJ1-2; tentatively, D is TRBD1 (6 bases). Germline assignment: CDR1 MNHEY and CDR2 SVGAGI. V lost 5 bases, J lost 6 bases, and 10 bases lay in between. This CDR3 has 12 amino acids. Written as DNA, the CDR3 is TGTGCCAGCAGTACAGGGACGGATGGCTACACCTTC. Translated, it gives CASSTGTDGYTF.

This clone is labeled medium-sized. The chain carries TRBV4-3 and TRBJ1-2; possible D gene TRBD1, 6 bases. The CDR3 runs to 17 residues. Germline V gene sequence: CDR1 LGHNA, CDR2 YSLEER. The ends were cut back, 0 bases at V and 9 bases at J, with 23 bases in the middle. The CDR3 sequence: CASSQDPAETTGRSYTF. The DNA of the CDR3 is TGCGCCAGCAGCCAAGATCCCGCGGAAACGACAGGTCGAAGCTACACCTTC.

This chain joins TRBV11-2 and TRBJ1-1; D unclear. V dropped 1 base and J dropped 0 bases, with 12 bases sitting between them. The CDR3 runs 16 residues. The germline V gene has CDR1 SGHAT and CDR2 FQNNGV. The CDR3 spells CASSLVATFMNTEAFF. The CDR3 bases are TGTGCCAGCAGCTTAGTGGCCACCTTCATGAACACTGAAGCTTTCTTT.

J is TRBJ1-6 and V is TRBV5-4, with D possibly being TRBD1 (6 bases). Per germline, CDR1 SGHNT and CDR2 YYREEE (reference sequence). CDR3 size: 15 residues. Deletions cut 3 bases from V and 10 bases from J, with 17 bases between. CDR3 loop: CASSSGAGDGSPLHF. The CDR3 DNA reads TGTGCCAGCAGCTCAGGAGCAGGGGATGGGTCACCCCTCCACTTT.

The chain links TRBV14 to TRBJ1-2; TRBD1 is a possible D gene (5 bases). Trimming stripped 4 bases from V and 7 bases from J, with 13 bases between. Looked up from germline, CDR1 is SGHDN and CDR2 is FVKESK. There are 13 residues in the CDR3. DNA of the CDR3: TGTGCCAGCAGCCGACGACAGTACTCTGGCTACACCTTC. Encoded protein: CASSRRQYSGYTF. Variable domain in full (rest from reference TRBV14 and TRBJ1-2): EAGVTQFPSHSVIEKGQTVTLRCDPISGHDNLYWYRRVMGKEIKFLLHFVKESKQDESGMPNNRFLAERTGGTYSTLKVQPAELEDSGVYFCASSRRQYSGYTFGSGTRLTVV.

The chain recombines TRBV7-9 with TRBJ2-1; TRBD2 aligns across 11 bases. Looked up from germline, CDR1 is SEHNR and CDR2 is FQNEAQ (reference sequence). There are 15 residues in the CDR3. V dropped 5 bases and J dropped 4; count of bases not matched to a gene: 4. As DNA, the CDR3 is TGTGCCAGCAGCCTGGGACTAGCGGCTTACAATGAGCAGTTCTTC. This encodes CASSLGLAAYNEQFF.

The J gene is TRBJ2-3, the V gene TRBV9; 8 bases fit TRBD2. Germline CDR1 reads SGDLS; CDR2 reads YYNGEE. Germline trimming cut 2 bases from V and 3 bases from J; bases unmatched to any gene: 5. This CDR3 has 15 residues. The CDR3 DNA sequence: TGTGCCAGCAGCGTCGGTAGCGGGGTAACAGATACGCAGTATTTT. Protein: CASSVGSGVTDTQYF.

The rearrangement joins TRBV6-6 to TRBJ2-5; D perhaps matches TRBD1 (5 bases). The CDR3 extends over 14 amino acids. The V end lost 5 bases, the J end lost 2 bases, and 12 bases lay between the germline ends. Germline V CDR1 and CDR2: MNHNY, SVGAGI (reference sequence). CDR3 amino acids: CASSPGHSQETQYF. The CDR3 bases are TGTGCCAGCAGTCCCGGACATTCTCAAGAGACCCAGTACTTC.